Included here is one T cell receptor beta chain sequence, with context. The Seattle site enrolled patients during active infection and followed them longitudinally. Trimming shortened V by 0 bases and J by 3 bases, and 15 bases separated the two germline ends. CDR1 is MGHRA, CDR2 YSYEKL, per germline. The CDR3 sequence is 17 residues long. This sample is part of a study of blood T cell repertoires in COVID-19. Study-level background: PBMCs, B-cell-depleted T cells, or T cells provided the cDNA or gDNA that made up the material.

Authors' data handling: Estimates of nucleated cell counts were drawn from the amplification of reference gene primers. The data were produced by immunoSEQ multiplex PCR, yet TCRdb's version contains in-frame clones alone and is incomplete. V and J calls and clone size are those listed in that table; D and trimming were worked out from the DNA. This sample has about 250,000 clones, with approximately 85% found just once. The chain employs TRBV4-1 and TRBJ1-5; possibly TRBD1 for D (6 bases). The receptor was derived from a human donor with COVID-19, enrolled during active disease. The donor label of this sample is uncertain. Sequenced: peripheral blood. This CDR3 reads CASSQEGDGQPNQPQHF. The CDR3 coding sequence is TGCGCCAGCAGCCAAGAGGGCGACGGACAGCCCAATCAGCCCCAGCATTTT.